This entry lists 20 T cell receptor beta chains sequenced from one sample in a study of blood T cell repertoires in COVID-19. Repertoires were generated with immunoSEQ multiplex PCR, while TCRdb's copy carries only in-frame clones and drops some. The sample includes 84,000 or so clones, 87% of them seen just once. Material for sequencing was peripheral blood. The receptors were sampled from a man between 60 and 70 years old with acute or convalescent COVID-19.

This clone was seen only once. This chain links TRBV11-2 with TRBJ1-3, with 9 bases matching TRBD1. The CDR3 runs to 14 residues. From germline, CDR1 is SGHAT and CDR2 FQNNGV. Losses at the gene ends were 4 bases for V and 8 bases for J; bases not matched to a gene: 6. The CDR3 DNA reads as TGTGCCAGCAGCTCTTCAGACAGGGGGGACACCATATATTTT. Its translation: CASSSSDRGDTIYF.

CDR3 loop: CASGTGETYEQYF. Here the CDR3 DNA reads TGTGCCAGTGGGACAGGTGAAACCTACGAGCAGTACTTC. This chain connects TRBV6-5 to TRBJ2-7; TRBD1 agrees at 8 bases. Trimming took 9 bases from V and 2 from J; bases not matched to a gene: 6. The CDR3 loop spans 13 amino acids. The germline V gene encodes CDR1 MNHEY and CDR2 SVGAGI.

This clone was seen a single time. This rearrangement joins TRBV5-1 to TRBJ1-1; D might be TRBD1 (5 bases). This CDR3 has 12 residues. Deletions cut 4 bases from V and 3 bases from J, with 7 bases between. The germline gives CDR1 SGHRS, CDR2 YFSETQ. CDR3 DNA sequence: TGCGCCAGCAGCCCAGGGTACACTGAAGCTTTCTTT. This codes for CASSPGYTEAFF.

The chain recombines TRBV12-5 with TRBJ1-3, with a possible D match to TRBD1 (5 bases). Trimming cost V 2 bases and J 7 bases, with 9 bases left between them. CDR3 length: 13 amino acids. CDR1 and CDR2 from the germline V gene are LGHNT and FRNRAP. The CDR3 protein is CASGLTGGNTIYF. CDR3 coding DNA: TGTGCTAGTGGTTTGACAGGAGGGAACACCATATATTTT.

The chain joins TRBV7-2 to TRBJ2-1; perhaps TRBD1 as D (6 bases). Trimming shortened V by 2 bases and J by 8 bases, and 16 bases separated the two germline ends. The CDR3 has 15 amino acids. Per the germline V gene, CDR1 is SGHTA and CDR2 is FQGNSA. DNA for the CDR3: TGTGCCAGCAGCTTAAGGGACATGGCGATACATGAGCAGTTCTTC. Translated, it gives CASSLRDMAIHEQFF.

This clone was found a few times. This chain uses TRBV7-2 with TRBJ1-1, with 7 positions matching TRBD1. CDR1 is SGHTA and CDR2 is FQGNSA in the germline V gene. There are 15 residues in the CDR3. J gave up 1 base and V 7 bases, and 9 bases lay outside the gene matches. The CDR3 sequence: CASIKPGQRNTEAFF. The DNA for the CDR3 is TGTGCCAGCATCAAACCGGGACAGAGGAACACTGAAGCTTTCTTT.

The rearrangement uses TRBV3-1 (or the pseudogene TRBV3-2) and TRBJ2-3; 8 nucleotides agree with TRBD2. Trimming at V came to 0 bases and at J to 2 bases, leaving 7 bases not matched to a gene. This CDR3 spans 17 amino acids. From germline, CDR1 is LGHDT and CDR2 YNNKEL (reference sequence). The DNA of the CDR3 is TGTGCCAGCAGCCAAGAAGTTCTGACTAGCGCCACAGATACGCAGTATTTT. Encoded protein: CASSQEVLTSATDTQYF.

The gene calls are TRBV19 and TRBJ1-4; D is undetermined. This CDR3 has 16 residues. The V end lost 7 bases, the J end lost 2 bases, and 17 bases lay between the germline ends. The germline V gene encodes CDR1 LNHDA and CDR2 SQIVND (reference sequence). The CDR3 sequence is CASKILPGATNEKLFF. The CDR3 DNA reads TGTGCCAGTAAAATACTCCCAGGCGCTACTAATGAAAAACTGTTTTTT. The variable domain in full, with the rest retrieved from reference TRBV19 and TRBJ1-4, is DGGITQSPKYLFRKEGQNVTLSCEQNLNHDAMYWYRQDPGQGLRLIYYSQIVNDFQKGDIAEGYSVSREKKESFPLTVTSAQKNPTAFYLCASKILPGATNEKLFFGSGTQLSVL.

This clone was seen a single time. The rearrangement links TRBV10-1 to TRBJ1-1, with D hard to call. The V gene lost 4 bases and the J gene lost 5 bases, with 11 bases spanning the gap. This CDR3 has 13 residues. Germline CDR1 WNHNN, CDR2 SYGVQD (reference sequence). CDR3 in amino acids: CASSVSALTEAFF. Written as DNA, the CDR3 is TGCGCCAGCAGTGTGTCAGCCCTAACTGAAGCTTTCTTT.

V gene TRBV9 combines with J gene TRBJ2-7; no reliable D call. CDR3 length: 15 amino acids. The V gene lost 0 bases and the J gene lost 3 bases, with 13 bases spanning the gap. CDR1 SGDLS and CDR2 YYNGEE come from the germline V gene. CDR3 nucleotide sequence: TGTGCCAGCAGCGTAGCAGCGAGCGCCAGCTACGAGCAGTACTTC. Translating it yields CASSVAASASYEQYF.

This chain links TRBV6-2 or TRBV6-3 with TRBJ1-5; 9 bases are shared with TRBD1. V was clipped by 2 bases and J by 0 bases; unmatched bases: 5. The CDR3 is 17 amino acids. Per the germline V gene, CDR1 is MNHEY and CDR2 is SVGEGT. CDR3 region: CASSYMTGGNSNQPQHF. As DNA, the CDR3 is TGTGCCAGCAGTTACATGACAGGGGGTAATAGCAATCAGCCCCAGCATTTT.

This sequence joins TRBV6-5 and TRBJ2-7; 7 bases match TRBD1. The CDR3 covers 16 residues. The V gene's germline CDR1 is MNHEY and CDR2 SVGAGI. After removal of 0 bases from V and 3 bases from J, the junction contained 8 bases not matched to a gene. CDR3 in DNA: TGTGCCAGCAGTTACTCTTTGTGGGACAGAGACTACGAGCAGTACTTC. It specifies CASSYSLWDRDYEQYF.

The J gene is TRBJ1-5, the V gene TRBV19; D is perhaps TRBD1 (5 bases). Trimming cost V 4 bases and J 1 base, with 8 bases left between them. The CDR3 runs to 14 residues. In germline, CDR1 is LNHDA, CDR2 SQIVND (reference sequence). CDR3 loop: CASSTQASNQPQHF. CDR3 nucleotide sequence: TGTGCCAGTAGTACACAGGCCAGCAATCAGCCCCAGCATTTT.

The chain employs TRBV6-5 and TRBJ1-2; 8 bases match TRBD1. V lost 1 base to trimming and J lost 7 bases; unmatched junction nucleotides: 8. In germline, CDR1 is MNHEY, CDR2 SVGAGI. This CDR3 comprises 15 residues. The CDR3 sequence: CASSYLDRESGGYTF. CDR3 nucleotide sequence: TGTGCCAGCAGTTACTTGGACAGGGAGTCAGGTGGCTACACCTTC.

The chain uses TRBV4-3 and TRBJ1-1, with a weak D call TRBD1 (5 bases). CDR1 and CDR2 from the germline V gene are LGHNA and YSLEER. This CDR3 spans 15 amino acids. The V end was cut by 0 bases, the J end by 3 bases, with 11 bases between. As DNA, the CDR3 is TGCGCCAGCAGCCAAGATCCAGGAGGGGACACTGAAGCTTTCTTT. Encoded protein: CASSQDPGGDTEAFF.

This clone was recorded a few times. The CDR3, as DNA: TGTGCCAGCAGTTACGGTTCGTGGCGGGAGGTCTACAATGAGCAGTTCTTC. Translated: CASSYGSWREVYNEQFF. This sequence joins TRBV6-2 or TRBV6-3 and TRBJ2-1; 8 nucleotides match TRBD2. Germline CDR1 MNHEY, CDR2 SVGEGT. CDR3 length equals 17 residues. The ends lost 2 bases at V and 3 bases at J; junction bases unmatched: 9.

V and J are TRBV4-3 and TRBJ2-2, with D possibly matching TRBD1 (5 bases). V was shortened by 0 bases and J by 4 bases, with 12 bases between the two germline ends. The germline gives CDR1 LGHNA, CDR2 YSLEER. This CDR3 is built from 16 residues. The CDR3 nucleotides are TGCGCCAGCAGCCAAGAAGGCTATAGGGGCACCGGGGAGCTGTTTTTT. This sequence encodes CASSQEGYRGTGELFF.

V usage is TRBV6-2 or TRBV6-3 and J usage is TRBJ1-2, with 9 bases aligning to TRBD1. This CDR3 spans 14 amino acids. The V gene's germline CDR1 is MNHEY and CDR2 SVGEGT. V dropped 5 bases and J dropped 8; count of bases not matched to a gene: 9. For the CDR3, the DNA is TGTGCCAGCAGTCCGAGAACAGGGGGCTGGGGCTACACCTTC. This sequence encodes CASSPRTGGWGYTF.

The chain links TRBV10-3 to TRBJ2-7; 10 bases are a match to TRBD1. With V trimmed by 7 bases and J by 7 bases, 7 bases remained unmatched. Per germline, CDR1 ENHRY and CDR2 SYGVKD. The CDR3 is made up of 13 amino acids. The CDR3 loop is CAITPTGGAEQYF. The CDR3 DNA follows: TGTGCCATCACCCCGACAGGGGGCGCGGAGCAGTACTTC.

The chain joins TRBV9 to TRBJ2-1; a possible D gene is TRBD2 (5 bases). Looked up from germline, CDR1 is SGDLS and CDR2 is YYNGEE. This CDR3 contains 14 residues. Trimming left V 0 bases short and J 4 bases short, with 8 bases between. CDR3 bases: TGTGCCAGCAGCGTAGGGGCGGGTTACAATGAGCAGTTCTTC. Translated, it gives CASSVGAGYNEQFF.